Following are 23 T cell receptor beta chains from one sample sequenced in a study of OX40 agonist ivuxolimab in advanced cancers. Here immunoSEQ multiplex PCR was the method, and the copy in TCRdb shows in-frame clones only, minus some. The sample holds 50,000 to 75,000 clones; around 89% are singletons and the top ten take 13% to 15%. This sample comprised CD4+ or CD8+ T cells sorted from blood, obtained in a trial of the OX40 agonist ivuxolimab. The source of these receptors is an adult with an advanced solid tumor such as melanoma, head and neck, liver or kidney cancer.

V and J are TRBV7-9 and TRBJ2-3; D is undetermined. The CDR3 spans 15 residues. Trimming removed 3 bases at V and 4 bases at J, with 14 bases between. Germline V lookup: CDR1 SEHNR, CDR2 FQNEAQ (reference sequence). The CDR3: CASSFSMDWSDTQYF. The CDR3 DNA is TGTGCCAGCAGCTTCTCGATGGATTGGTCAGATACGCAGTATTTT.

The V call is TRBV19, the J call TRBJ1-5; D may be TRBD1 (5 bases). The CDR3 runs to 14 residues. The V end lost 7 bases, the J end lost 4 bases, and 14 bases lay between the germline ends. Germline V gene lookup returns CDR1 LNHDA and CDR2 SQIVND (reference sequence). CDR3 sequence (DNA): TGTGCCAGTACCACCGATGCAGGGAATCAGCCCCAGCATTTT. Residues: CASTTDAGNQPQHF.

The chain joins TRBV15 to TRBJ2-7; 8 bases are a match to TRBD1. Germline trimming cut 7 bases from V and 1 base from J; bases unmatched to any gene: 6. The CDR3 extends over 14 amino acids. Looked up from germline, CDR1 is LNHNV and CDR2 is YYDKDF (reference sequence). Here the CDR3 reads CATTVRGPSYEQYF. The CDR3 DNA reads TGTGCCACCACGGTCAGGGGGCCTTCCTACGAGCAGTACTTC.

J is TRBJ1-1 and V is TRBV18, with D possibly matching TRBD1 (5 bases). CDR3 size: 16 residues. Germline values: CDR1 KGHSH, CDR2 LQKENI. The V and J ends lost 0 bases and 0 bases respectively, with 11 bases between them. The CDR3 DNA sequence: TGTGCCAGCTCACCACCGACAGCTGGGATGAACACTGAAGCTTTCTTT. Its protein is CASSPPTAGMNTEAFF. Using reference TRBV18 and TRBJ1-1 for the parts outside the CDR3, the full variable domain is NAGVMQNPRHLVRRRGQEARLRCSPMKGHSHVYWYRQLPEEGLKFMVYLQKENIIDESGMPKERFSAEFPKEGPSILRIQQVVRGDSAAYFCASSPPTAGMNTEAFFGQGTRLTVV.

The chain joins TRBV5-8 to TRBJ2-7; unclear D gene. Germline lookup yields CDR1 SGHTS and CDR2 YDEGEE. Trimming shortened V by 0 bases and J by 4 bases, and 5 bases separated the two germline ends. The length of the CDR3 is 12 residues. This chain's CDR3 is CASSLVSYEQYF. CDR3 sequence (DNA): TGTGCCAGCAGCTTGGTCTCTTACGAGCAGTACTTC.

This chain uses TRBV30 with TRBJ1-6; D gene uncertain. The CDR3 loop spans 16 amino acids. Trimming cost V 3 bases and J 4 bases, with 16 bases left between them. Germline values: CDR1 GTSNPN, CDR2 SVGIG (reference sequence). CDR3 sequence (DNA): TGTGCCTGGAGGGCTAACGGGCAGGTTTATAATTCACCCCTCCACTTT. As protein: CAWRANGQVYNSPLHF.

This sequence joins TRBV14 and TRBJ2-7, with 11 nucleotides matching TRBD2. V trimming: 3 bases; J trimming: 5 bases; junction bases outside the gene matches: 9. CDR3 size: 16 residues. Germline V CDR1 and CDR2: SGHDN, FVKESK. In DNA form, the CDR3 reads TGTGCCAGCAGCCACACTACCGGGACTAGCGGTAACGAGCAGTACTTC. Protein sequence: CASSHTTGTSGNEQYF.

The chain uses TRBV29-1 and TRBJ2-7; D unresolved. In germline, CDR1 is SQVTM, CDR2 ANQGSEA. The CDR3 length is 16 residues. Trimming removed 2 bases from V and 0 bases from J, with 17 bases in between. The CDR3 sequence is CSVESRLFGSSYEQYF. The CDR3 nucleotides are TGCAGCGTTGAATCCAGACTCTTCGGCAGCTCCTACGAGCAGTACTTC.

The V and J genes are TRBV27 and TRBJ2-1, with a weak D call TRBD2 (6 bases). CDR1 and CDR2 (germline): MNHEY, SMNVEV (reference sequence). CDR3 length equals 14 residues. The V gene lost 1 base and the J gene lost 9 bases, with 13 bases spanning the gap. CDR3 in DNA: TGTGCCAGCAGTTTATTCCCGGAGGGGATTGAGCAGTTCTTC. This sequence encodes CASSLFPEGIEQFF.

This chain joins TRBV4-1 and TRBJ2-1; tentative D call: TRBD1 (6 bases). This CDR3 comprises 18 residues. Trimming removed 3 bases at V and 2 bases at J, with 20 bases between. CDR1 and CDR2 (germline): MGHRA, YSYEKL. Here the CDR3 reads CASSQDAAGVTTYNEQFF. The CDR3 coding sequence is TGCGCCAGCAGCCAGGACGCCGCAGGGGTGACTACCTACAATGAGCAGTTCTTC.

The chain links TRBV6-6 to TRBJ1-1; tentatively, D is TRBD1 (6 bases). This CDR3 contains 13 residues. V gave up 6 bases and J gave up 5 bases, with 13 bases separating them. Germline V gene lookup returns CDR1 MNHNY and CDR2 SVGAGI (reference sequence). The CDR3: CASSAQGWTEAFF. Written as DNA, the CDR3 is TGTGCCAGCAGCGCACAGGGTTGGACTGAAGCTTTCTTT.

The chain uses TRBV29-1 and TRBJ2-3; TRBD1 agrees at 8 bases. Germline lookup yields CDR1 SQVTM and CDR2 ANQGSEA. Losses at the gene ends were 7 bases for V and 2 bases for J; bases not matched to a gene: 2. This CDR3 region has 12 residues. CDR3 nucleotides: TGCAGCGACAGGGGGGACACAGATACGCAGTATTTT. It is translated as CSDRGDTDTQYF.

The chain is built from TRBV7-9 and TRBJ2-7; 9 bases are shared with TRBD1. The CDR3 sequence is 14 residues long. Looked up from germline, CDR1 is SEHNR and CDR2 is FQNEAQ (reference sequence). Germline trimming cut 4 bases from V and 3 bases from J; bases unmatched to any gene: 4. The CDR3 bases are TGTGCCAGCAGCTCGGGACAGGGCAACTACGAGCAGTACTTC. Translation: CASSSGQGNYEQYF.

V and J are TRBV5-1 and TRBJ2-7; the D is unclear. The germline gives CDR1 SGHRS, CDR2 YFSETQ. The V gene lost 0 bases and the J gene lost 5 bases, with 15 bases spanning the gap. The CDR3 is 15 residues long. The CDR3 loop is CASSLAGRQPDEQYF. For the CDR3, the DNA is TGCGCCAGCAGCTTGGCCGGACGTCAGCCCGACGAGCAGTACTTC. Complete variable domain (other parts from reference TRBV5-1 and TRBJ2-7): KAGVTQTPRYLIKTRGQQVTLSCSPISGHRSVSWYQQTPGQGLQFLFEYFSETQRNKGNFPGRFSGRQFSNSRSEMNVSTLELGDSALYLCASSLAGRQPDEQYFGPGTRLTVT.

The CDR3 loop reads CASSSRTVTGNEQFF. In DNA form, the CDR3 reads TGTGCCAGCAGTTCTCGGACAGTTACGGGCAATGAGCAGTTCTTC. The chain employs TRBV28 and TRBJ2-1; tentatively, D is TRBD1 (6 bases). The germline V gene has CDR1 MDHEN and CDR2 SYDVKM. The V end lost 4 bases, the J end lost 6 bases, and 16 bases lay between the germline ends. The CDR3 contains 15 residues.

J is TRBJ1-1 and V is TRBV6-4, with unresolved D. Trimming left V 2 bases short and J 1 base short, with 5 bases between. The CDR3 is 13 residues long. Germline V gives CDR1 MRHNA, CDR2 SNTAGT. Written as DNA, the CDR3 is TGTGCCAGCAGTGACAGTGCGAACACTGAAGCTTTCTTT. Translating gives CASSDSANTEAFF.

The chain employs TRBV27 and TRBJ1-5; TRBD1 might be the D (6 bases). Germline CDR1 reads MNHEY; CDR2 reads SMNVEV (reference sequence). V dropped 3 bases and J dropped 12 bases, with 15 bases sitting between them. The CDR3 contains 13 residues. CDR3 sequence: CASSFGLGADQHF. The CDR3 nucleotides are TGTGCCAGCAGTTTTGGATTGGGGGCCGACCAGCATTTT.

The rearrangement links TRBV7-9 to TRBJ2-1; 13 bases fit TRBD2. V shed 5 bases and J 3 bases; nucleotides not matched to a gene: 7. CDR3 length: 17 amino acids. Germline V gene lookup returns CDR1 SEHNR and CDR2 FQNEAQ (reference sequence). CDR3: CASSTGLAGEGYNEQFF. Written as DNA, the CDR3 is TGTGCCAGCAGCACCGGACTAGCGGGAGAGGGCTACAATGAGCAGTTCTTC.

This clone rates as large. The rearrangement links TRBV27 to TRBJ2-7; TRBD2 matches 8 bases. Germline V gives CDR1 MNHEY, CDR2 SMNVEV (reference sequence). V lost 3 bases and J lost 6; bases outside the gene matches: 4. This CDR3 is 13 amino acids long. For the CDR3, the DNA is TGTGCCAGCAGTTTCGGGAGGGGAGCCGAGCAGTACTTC. Translating it yields CASSFGRGAEQYF.

This chain uses TRBV27 with TRBJ2-1; a possible D gene is TRBD1 (6 bases). This CDR3 spans 12 amino acids. Trimming cost V 4 bases and J 9 bases, with 10 bases left between them. CDR1 and CDR2 from the germline V gene are MNHEY and SMNVEV (reference sequence). As DNA, the CDR3 is TGTGCCAGCAGTTCCCACAGGGTTGAGCAGTTCTTC. Protein product: CASSSHRVEQFF.

This chain connects TRBV27 to TRBJ1-2; TRBD1 is a possible D gene (6 bases). V lost 8 bases and J lost 6, with 10 bases in between. Germline-derived CDR1 and CDR2 are MNHEY and SMNVEV (reference sequence). The CDR3 spans 11 residues. The CDR3 here is CASARGNGYTF. In DNA, the CDR3 is TGTGCCAGCGCCAGGGGTAATGGCTACACCTTC.

The chain has TRBV5-1 and TRBJ2-1; 10 bases fit TRBD1. Per the germline V gene, CDR1 is SGHRS and CDR2 is YFSETQ. V lost 0 bases to trimming and J lost 4 bases; unmatched junction nucleotides: 4. This CDR3 comprises 16 residues. This CDR3 reads CASSLAGQGMYNEQFF. CDR3 coding DNA: TGCGCCAGCAGCTTGGCGGGACAGGGGATGTACAATGAGCAGTTCTTC.

The chain carries TRBV7-3 and TRBJ2-1, with TRBD1 identical over 7 bases. CDR1 is SGHTA, CDR2 FQGTGA, per germline. V shed 5 bases, J shed 8 bases, and the junction held 12 bases outside the gene matches. This CDR3 region has 15 residues. The CDR3 protein is CASSLTGDQFDEQFF. The DNA for the CDR3 is TGTGCCAGCAGCCTTACAGGGGACCAATTTGATGAGCAGTTCTTC. Full variable domain (missing parts from reference TRBV7-3 and TRBJ2-1): GAGVSQTPSNKVTEKGKYVELRCDPISGHTALYWYRQSLGQGPEFLIYFQGTGAADDSGLPNDRFFAVRPEGSVSTLKIQRTERGDSAVYLCASSLTGDQFDEQFFGPGTRLTVL.